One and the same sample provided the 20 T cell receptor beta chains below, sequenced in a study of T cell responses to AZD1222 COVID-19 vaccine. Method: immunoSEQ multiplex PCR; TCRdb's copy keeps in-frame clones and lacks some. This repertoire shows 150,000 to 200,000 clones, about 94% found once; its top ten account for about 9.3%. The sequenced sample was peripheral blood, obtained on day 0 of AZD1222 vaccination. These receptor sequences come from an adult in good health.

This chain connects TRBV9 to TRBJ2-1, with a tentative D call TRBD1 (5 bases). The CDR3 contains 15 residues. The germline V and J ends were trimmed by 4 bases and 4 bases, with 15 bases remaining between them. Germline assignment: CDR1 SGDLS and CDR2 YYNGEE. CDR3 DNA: TGTGCCAGCAGCCCAGCAGGGAATAGTTACAATGAGCAGTTCTTC. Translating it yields CASSPAGNSYNEQFF.

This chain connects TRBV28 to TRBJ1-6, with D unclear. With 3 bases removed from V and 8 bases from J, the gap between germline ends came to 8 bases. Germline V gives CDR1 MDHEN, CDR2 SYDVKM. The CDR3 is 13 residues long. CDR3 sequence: CASSFDGYSPLHF. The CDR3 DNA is TGTGCCAGCAGTTTCGACGGGTATTCACCCCTCCACTTT.

CDR3 DNA sequence: TGTGCCAGCTCAGACTGGGGAGGGAATGGCTACACCTTC. This translates into CASSDWGGNGYTF. The V and J genes are TRBV18 and TRBJ1-2; no definite D call. This CDR3 spans 13 amino acids. V lost 5 bases and J lost 6, with 13 bases in between. In germline, CDR1 is KGHSH, CDR2 LQKENI.

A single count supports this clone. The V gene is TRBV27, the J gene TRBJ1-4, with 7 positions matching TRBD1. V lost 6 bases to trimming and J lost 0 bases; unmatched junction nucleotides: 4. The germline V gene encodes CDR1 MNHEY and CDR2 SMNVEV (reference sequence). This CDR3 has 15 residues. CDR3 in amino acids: CASRQGVATNEKLFF. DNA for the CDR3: TGTGCCAGCAGGCAGGGGGTTGCAACTAATGAAAAACTGTTTTTT.

The CDR3 is CASSLFHGPGQLSKTF. The CDR3 nucleotides read TGTGCCAGCAGCCTGTTCCATGGGCCGGGACAGCTCTCGAAAACCTTC. The chain has TRBV27 and TRBJ1-2; the match to TRBD1 covers 7 bases. In germline, CDR1 is MNHEY, CDR2 SMNVEV (reference sequence). This CDR3 contains 16 residues. The J segment lost 14 bases and the V segment lost 6 bases, leaving 24 bases of the junction unmatched.

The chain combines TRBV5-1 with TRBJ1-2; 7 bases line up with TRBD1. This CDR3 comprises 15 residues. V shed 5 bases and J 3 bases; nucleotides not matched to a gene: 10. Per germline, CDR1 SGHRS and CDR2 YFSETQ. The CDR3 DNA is TGCGCCAGCAGACTTCGACAGGGAGCAGACTATGGCTACACCTTC. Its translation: CASRLRQGADYGYTF.

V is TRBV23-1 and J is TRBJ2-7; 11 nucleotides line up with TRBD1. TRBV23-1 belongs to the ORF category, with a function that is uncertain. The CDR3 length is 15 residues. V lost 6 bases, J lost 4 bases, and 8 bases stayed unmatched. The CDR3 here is CASRQRGTGGYEQYF. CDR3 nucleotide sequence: TGCGCCAGCAGGCAGCGTGGGACAGGGGGTTACGAGCAGTACTTC.

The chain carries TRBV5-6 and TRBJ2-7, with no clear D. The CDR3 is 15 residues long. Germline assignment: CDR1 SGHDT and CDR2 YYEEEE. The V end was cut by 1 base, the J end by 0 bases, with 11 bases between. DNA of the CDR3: TGTGCCAGCAGCTTGTCCGGTTCTAGCTCCTACGAGCAGTACTTC. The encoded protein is CASSLSGSSSYEQYF.

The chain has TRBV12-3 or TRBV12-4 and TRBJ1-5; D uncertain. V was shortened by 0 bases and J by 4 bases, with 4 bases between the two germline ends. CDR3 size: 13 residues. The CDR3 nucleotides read TGTGCCAGCAGTTTAGCGGGAAATCAGCCCCAGCATTTT. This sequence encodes CASSLAGNQPQHF.

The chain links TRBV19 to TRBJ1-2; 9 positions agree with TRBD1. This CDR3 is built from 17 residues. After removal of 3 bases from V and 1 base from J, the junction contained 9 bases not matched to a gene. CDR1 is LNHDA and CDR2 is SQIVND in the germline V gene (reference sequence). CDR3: CASSIGDRGRNNYGYTF. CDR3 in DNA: TGTGCCAGTAGTATCGGAGACAGGGGGAGGAATAACTATGGCTACACCTTC. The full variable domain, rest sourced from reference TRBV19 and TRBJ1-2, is DGGITQSPKYLFRKEGQNVTLSCEQNLNHDAMYWYRQDPGQGLRLIYYSQIVNDFQKGDIAEGYSVSREKKESFPLTVTSAQKNPTAFYLCASSIGDRGRNNYGYTFGSGTRLTVV.

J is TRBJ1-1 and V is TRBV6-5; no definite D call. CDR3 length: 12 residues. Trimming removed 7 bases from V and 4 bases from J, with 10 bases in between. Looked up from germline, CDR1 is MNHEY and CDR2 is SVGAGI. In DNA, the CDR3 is TGTGCCAGCAAGTCGGCGGGCACTGAAGCTTTCTTT. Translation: CASKSAGTEAFF.

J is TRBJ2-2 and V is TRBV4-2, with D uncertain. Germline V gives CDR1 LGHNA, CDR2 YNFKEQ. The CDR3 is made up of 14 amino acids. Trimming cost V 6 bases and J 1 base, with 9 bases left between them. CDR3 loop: CASREPGNTGELFF. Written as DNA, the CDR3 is TGTGCCAGCAGGGAACCGGGGAACACCGGGGAGCTGTTTTTT.

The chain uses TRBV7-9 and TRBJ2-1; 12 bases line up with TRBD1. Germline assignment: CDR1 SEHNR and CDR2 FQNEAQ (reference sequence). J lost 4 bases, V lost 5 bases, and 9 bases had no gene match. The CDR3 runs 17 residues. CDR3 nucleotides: TGTGCCAGCAGCCCAGCCGGGACAGGGGGCGCTTACAATGAGCAGTTCTTC. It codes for CASSPAGTGGAYNEQFF.

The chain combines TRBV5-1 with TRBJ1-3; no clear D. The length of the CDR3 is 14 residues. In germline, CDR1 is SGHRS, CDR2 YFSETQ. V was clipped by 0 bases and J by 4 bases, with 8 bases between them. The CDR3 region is CASSLVGNGNTIYF. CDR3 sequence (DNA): TGCGCCAGCAGCTTGGTAGGGAACGGAAACACCATATATTTT.

CDR3 residues: CSVEETRGYGEQYF. In DNA, the CDR3 is TGCAGCGTTGAGGAGACGCGGGGGTACGGCGAGCAGTACTTC. The V call is TRBV29-1, the J call TRBJ2-7; 7 bases agree with TRBD2. Germline V lookup: CDR1 SQVTM, CDR2 ANQGSEA. J gave up 6 bases and V 3 bases, and 11 bases lay outside the gene matches. The CDR3 is 14 residues long.

The CDR3, as DNA: TGTGCCACCGACACAGAAAAGGCGGGGAACAATTCACCCCTCCACTTT. It codes for CATDTEKAGNNSPLHF. The chain uses TRBV6-4 and TRBJ1-6, with no clear D. The CDR3 is 16 amino acids. The germline CDR1 and CDR2 sequences are MRHNA and SNTAGT. Trimming left V 10 bases short and J 7 bases short, with 23 bases between.

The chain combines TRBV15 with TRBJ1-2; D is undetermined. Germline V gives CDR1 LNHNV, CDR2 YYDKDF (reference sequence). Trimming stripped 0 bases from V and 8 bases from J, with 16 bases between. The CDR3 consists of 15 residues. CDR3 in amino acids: CATSRDNLPSGGYTF. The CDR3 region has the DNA TGTGCCACCAGCAGAGATAACCTCCCTAGTGGGGGCTACACCTTC.

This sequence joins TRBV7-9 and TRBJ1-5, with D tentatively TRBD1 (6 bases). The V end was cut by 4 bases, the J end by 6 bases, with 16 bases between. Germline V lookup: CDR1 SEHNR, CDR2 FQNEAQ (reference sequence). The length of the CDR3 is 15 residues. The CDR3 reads CASSSVSGVGQPQHF. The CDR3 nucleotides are TGTGCCAGCAGCTCAGTTTCAGGGGTGGGTCAGCCCCAGCATTTT.

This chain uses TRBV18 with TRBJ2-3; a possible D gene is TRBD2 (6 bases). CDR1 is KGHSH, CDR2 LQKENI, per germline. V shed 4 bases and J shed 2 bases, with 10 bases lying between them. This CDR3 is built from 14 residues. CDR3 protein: CASSLDYFTDTQYF. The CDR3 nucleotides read TGTGCCAGCTCACTGGACTACTTCACAGATACGCAGTATTTT.

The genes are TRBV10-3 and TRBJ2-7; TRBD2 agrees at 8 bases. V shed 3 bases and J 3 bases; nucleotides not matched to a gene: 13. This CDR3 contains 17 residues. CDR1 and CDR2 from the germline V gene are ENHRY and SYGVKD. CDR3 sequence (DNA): TGTGCCATCAGTGAATCTGGAGGCGGGAGGCCGAACTACGAGCAGTACTTC. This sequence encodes CAISESGGGRPNYEQYF.